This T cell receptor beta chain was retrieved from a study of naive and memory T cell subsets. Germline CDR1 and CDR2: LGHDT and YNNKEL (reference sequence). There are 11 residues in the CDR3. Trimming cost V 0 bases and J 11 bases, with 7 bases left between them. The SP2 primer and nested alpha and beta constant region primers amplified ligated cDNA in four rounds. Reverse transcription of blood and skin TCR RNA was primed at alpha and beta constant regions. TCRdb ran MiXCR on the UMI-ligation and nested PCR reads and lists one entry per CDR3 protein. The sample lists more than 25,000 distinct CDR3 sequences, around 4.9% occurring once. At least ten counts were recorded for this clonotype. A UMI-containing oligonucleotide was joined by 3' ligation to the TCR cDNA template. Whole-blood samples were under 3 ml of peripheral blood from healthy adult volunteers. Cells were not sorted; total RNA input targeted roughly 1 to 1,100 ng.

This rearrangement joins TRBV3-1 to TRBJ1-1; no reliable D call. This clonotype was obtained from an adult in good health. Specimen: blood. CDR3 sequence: CASSQDKRAFF. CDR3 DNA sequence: TGTGCCAGCAGCCAAGATAAGAGGGCTTTCTTT.